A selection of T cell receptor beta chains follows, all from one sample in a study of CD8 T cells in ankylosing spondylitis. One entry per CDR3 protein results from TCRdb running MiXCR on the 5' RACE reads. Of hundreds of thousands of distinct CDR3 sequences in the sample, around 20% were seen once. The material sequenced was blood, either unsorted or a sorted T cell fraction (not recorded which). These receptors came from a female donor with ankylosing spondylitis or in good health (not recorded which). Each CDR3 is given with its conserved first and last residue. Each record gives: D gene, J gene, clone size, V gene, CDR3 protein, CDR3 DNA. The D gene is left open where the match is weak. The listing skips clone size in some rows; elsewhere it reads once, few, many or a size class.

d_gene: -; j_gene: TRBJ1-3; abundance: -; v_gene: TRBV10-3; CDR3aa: CAISESGTAGNTIYF; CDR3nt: TGTGCCATCAGTGAGTCGGGAACTGCTGGAAACACCATATATTTT
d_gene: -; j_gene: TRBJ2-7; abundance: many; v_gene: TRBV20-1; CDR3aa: CSAAGGRGFSYEQYF; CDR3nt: TGCAGTGCTGCCGGTGGGCGGGGATTCTCCTACGAGCAGTACTTC
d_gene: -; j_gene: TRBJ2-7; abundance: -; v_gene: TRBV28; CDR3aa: CASLPSRPSYEQYF; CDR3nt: TGTGCCAGCCTCCCCAGCCGACCCTCCTACGAGCAGTACTTC
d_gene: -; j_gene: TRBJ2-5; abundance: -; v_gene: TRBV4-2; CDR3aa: CASSPQDRTEQETQYF; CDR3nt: TGTGCCAGCAGCCCACAAGACCGGACTGAGCAAGAGACCCAGTACTTC
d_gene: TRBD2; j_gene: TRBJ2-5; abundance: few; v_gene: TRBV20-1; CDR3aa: CSTEASGIVRETQYF; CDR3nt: TGCAGTACCGAGGCTAGCGGGATTGTGCGGGAGACCCAGTACTTC
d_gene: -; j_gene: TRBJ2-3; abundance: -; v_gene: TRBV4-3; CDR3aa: CASSQAGPGWADTQYF; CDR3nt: TGCGCCAGCAGCCAAGCCGGACCGGGGTGGGCAGATACGCAGTATTTT
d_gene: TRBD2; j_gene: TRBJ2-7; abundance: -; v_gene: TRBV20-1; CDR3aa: CSAADPGLANYEQYF; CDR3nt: TGCAGTGCAGCCGATCCGGGACTAGCGAACTACGAGCAGTACTTC
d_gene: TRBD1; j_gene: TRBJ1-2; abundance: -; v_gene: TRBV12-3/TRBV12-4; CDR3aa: CASSFHRDSYGYTF; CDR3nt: TGTGCCAGCAGTTTTCACCGGGACAGCTATGGCTACACCTTC
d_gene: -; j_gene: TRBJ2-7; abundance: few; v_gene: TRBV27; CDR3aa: CASRSEGGGEYEQYF; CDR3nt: TGTGCCAGCAGATCTGAGGGGGGAGGCGAATACGAGCAGTACTTC
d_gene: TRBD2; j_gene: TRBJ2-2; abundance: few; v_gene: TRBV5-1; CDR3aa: CASSFTSGVNTGELFF; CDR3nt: TGCGCCAGCAGCTTCACTAGCGGGGTTAACACCGGGGAGCTGTTTTTT
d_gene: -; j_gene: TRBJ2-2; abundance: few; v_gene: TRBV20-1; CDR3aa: CSASGLSTGELFF; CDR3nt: TGCAGTGCCAGCGGCCTTAGCACCGGGGAGCTGTTTTTT
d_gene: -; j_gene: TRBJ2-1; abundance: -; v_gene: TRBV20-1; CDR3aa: CSAHRTSYNEQFF; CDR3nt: TGCAGTGCTCACCGGACATCCTACAATGAGCAGTTCTTC
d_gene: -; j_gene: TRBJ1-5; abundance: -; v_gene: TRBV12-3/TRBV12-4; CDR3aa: CASTPGGGNQPQHF; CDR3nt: TGTGCCAGCACCCCCGGGGGAGGGAATCAGCCCCAGCATTTT
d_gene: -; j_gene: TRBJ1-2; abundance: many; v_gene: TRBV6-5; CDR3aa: CASWGGYGYTF; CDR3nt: TGTGCCAGTTGGGGCGGCTATGGCTACACCTTC
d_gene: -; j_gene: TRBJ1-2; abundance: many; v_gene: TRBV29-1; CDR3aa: CSVEQGNKGYTF; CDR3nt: TGCAGCGTTGAACAGGGGAATAAGGGCTACACCTTC
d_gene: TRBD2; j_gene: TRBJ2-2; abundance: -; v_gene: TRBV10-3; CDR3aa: CAISGTSVNTGELFF; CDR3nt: TGTGCCATCAGTGGGACTAGCGTCAACACCGGGGAGCTGTTTTTT
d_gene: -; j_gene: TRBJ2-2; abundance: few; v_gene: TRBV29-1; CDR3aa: CSASEGRGTGELFF; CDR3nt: TGCAGCGCCTCCGAAGGGAGGGGGACCGGGGAGCTGTTTTTT
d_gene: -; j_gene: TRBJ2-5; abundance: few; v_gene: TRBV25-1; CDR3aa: CASSDPRAGRETQYF; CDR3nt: TGTGCCAGCAGTGATCCGAGGGCCGGGCGAGAGACCCAGTACTTC
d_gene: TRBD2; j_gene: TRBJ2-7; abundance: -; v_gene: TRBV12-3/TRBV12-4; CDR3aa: CASSSTSEIEQYF; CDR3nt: TGTGCCAGCAGTTCTACTAGCGAGATAGAGCAGTACTTC
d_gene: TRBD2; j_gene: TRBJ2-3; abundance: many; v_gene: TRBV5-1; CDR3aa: CASSSPAGGRADTQYF; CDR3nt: TGCGCCAGCAGCTCCCCCGCTGGCGGGAGGGCCGATACGCAGTATTTT
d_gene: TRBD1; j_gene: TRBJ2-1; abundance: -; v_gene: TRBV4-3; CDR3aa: CASSQDPGQYEQFF; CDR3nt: TGCGCCAGCAGCCAAGATCCGGGACAGTATGAGCAGTTCTTC
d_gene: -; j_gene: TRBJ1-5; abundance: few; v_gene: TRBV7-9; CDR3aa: CASKLGGGNQPQHF; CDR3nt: TGTGCCAGCAAATTGGGGGGCGGTAATCAGCCCCAGCATTTT
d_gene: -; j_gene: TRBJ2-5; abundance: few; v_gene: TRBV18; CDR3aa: CASSPDRAVAQYF; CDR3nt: TGTGCCAGCTCACCGGATCGTGCGGTGGCCCAGTACTTC
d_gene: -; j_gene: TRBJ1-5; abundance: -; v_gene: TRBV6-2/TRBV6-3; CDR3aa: CASSYSLRWGREDQPQHF; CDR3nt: TGTGCCAGCAGTTACTCCCTAAGGTGGGGCCGGGAGGATCAGCCCCAGCATTTT
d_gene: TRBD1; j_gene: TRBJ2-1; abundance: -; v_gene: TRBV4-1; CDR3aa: CASSQEGTGFGQFF; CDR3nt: TGCGCCAGCAGCCAAGAGGGGACAGGTTTTGGGCAGTTCTTC
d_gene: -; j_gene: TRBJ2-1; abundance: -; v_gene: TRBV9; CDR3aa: CASSTEAHEQFF; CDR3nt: TGTGCCAGCAGCACAGAGGCCCATGAGCAGTTCTTC
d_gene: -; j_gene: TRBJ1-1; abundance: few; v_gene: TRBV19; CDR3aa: CASMIGGHNTEAFF; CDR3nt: TGTGCCAGTATGATAGGTGGTCATAACACTGAAGCTTTCTTT
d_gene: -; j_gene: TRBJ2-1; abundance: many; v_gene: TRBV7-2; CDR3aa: CASSNPGRTEQFF; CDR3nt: TGTGCCAGCAGCAACCCTGGGAGGACTGAGCAGTTCTTC
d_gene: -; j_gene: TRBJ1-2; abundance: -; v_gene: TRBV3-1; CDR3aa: CASSQRGPFYGYTF; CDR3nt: TGTGCCAGCAGCCAACGGGGCCCTTTTTATGGCTACACCTTC
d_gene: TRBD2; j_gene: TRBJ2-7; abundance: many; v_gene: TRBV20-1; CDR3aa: CSARDPGGSLTIKEQYF; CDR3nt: TGCAGTGCTAGAGATCCGGGAGGGTCACTTACCATTAAGGAGCAGTACTTC
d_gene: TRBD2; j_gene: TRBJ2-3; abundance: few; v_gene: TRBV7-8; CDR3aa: CASSLTTSGLTDTQYF; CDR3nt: TGTGCCAGCAGCTTAACGACTAGCGGCCTCACAGATACGCAGTATTTT
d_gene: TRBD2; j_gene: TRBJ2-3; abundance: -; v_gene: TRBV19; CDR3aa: CASRSGITDTQYF; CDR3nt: TGTGCCAGTAGGAGCGGGATCACAGATACGCAGTATTTT
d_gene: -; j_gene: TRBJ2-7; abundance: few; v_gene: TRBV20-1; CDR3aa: CSARDRRSLLYEQYF; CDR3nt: TGCAGTGCTAGAGATCGAAGGAGTTTACTCTACGAGCAGTACTTC
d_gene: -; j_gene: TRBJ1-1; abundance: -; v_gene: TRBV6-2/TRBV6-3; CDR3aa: CASSRPGNTEAFF; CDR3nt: TGTGCCAGCAGCCGCCCGGGGAACACTGAAGCTTTCTTT
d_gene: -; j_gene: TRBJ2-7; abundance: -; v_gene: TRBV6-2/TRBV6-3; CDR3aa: CASSHGREQYF; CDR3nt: TGTGCCAGCTCCCATGGGCGCGAGCAGTACTTC
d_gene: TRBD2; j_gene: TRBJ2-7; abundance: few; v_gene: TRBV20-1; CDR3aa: CSASRGLAGVADEQYF; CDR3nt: TGCAGTGCTAGTCGGGGACTAGCGGGAGTAGCAGACGAGCAGTACTTC
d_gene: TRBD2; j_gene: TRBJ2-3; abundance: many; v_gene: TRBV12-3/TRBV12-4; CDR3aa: CASSLLAGDGDTQYF; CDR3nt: TGTGCCAGCAGTTTACTAGCGGGAGACGGAGATACGCAGTATTTT
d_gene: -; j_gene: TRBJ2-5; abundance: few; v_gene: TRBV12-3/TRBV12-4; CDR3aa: CASSLKVETQYF; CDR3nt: TGTGCCAGCAGTTTAAAGGTAGAGACCCAGTACTTC